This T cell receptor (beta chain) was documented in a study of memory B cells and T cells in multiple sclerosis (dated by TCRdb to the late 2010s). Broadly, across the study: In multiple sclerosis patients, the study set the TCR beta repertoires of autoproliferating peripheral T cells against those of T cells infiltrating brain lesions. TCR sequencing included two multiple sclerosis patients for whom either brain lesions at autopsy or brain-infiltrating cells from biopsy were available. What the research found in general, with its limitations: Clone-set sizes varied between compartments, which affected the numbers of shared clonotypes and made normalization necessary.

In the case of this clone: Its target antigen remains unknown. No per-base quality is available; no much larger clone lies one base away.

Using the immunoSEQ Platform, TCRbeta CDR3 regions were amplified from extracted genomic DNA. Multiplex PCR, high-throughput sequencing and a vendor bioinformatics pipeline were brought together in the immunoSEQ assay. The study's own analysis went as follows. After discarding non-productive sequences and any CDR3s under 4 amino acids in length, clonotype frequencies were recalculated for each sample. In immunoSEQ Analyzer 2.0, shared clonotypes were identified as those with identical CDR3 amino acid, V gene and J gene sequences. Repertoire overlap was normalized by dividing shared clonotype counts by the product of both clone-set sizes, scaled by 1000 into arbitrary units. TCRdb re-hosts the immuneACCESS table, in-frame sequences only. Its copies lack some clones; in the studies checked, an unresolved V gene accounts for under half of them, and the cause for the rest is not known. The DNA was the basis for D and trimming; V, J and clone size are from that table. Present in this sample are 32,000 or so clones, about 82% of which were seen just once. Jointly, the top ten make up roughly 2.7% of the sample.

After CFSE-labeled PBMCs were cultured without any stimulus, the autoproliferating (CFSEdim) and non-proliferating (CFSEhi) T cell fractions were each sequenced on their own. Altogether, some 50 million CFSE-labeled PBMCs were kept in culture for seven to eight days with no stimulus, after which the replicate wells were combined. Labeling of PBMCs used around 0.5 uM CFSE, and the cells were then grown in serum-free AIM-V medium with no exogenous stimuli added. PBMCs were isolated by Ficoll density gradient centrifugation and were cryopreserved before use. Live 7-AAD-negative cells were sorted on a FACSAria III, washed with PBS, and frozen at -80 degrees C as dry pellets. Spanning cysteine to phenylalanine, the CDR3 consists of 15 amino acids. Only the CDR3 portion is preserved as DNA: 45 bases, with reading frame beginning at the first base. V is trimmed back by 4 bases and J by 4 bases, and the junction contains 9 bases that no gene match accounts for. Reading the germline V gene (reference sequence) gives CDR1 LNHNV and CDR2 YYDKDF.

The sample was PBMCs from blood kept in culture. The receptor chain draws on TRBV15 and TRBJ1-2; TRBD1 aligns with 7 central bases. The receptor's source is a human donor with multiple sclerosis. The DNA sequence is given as TGTGCCACCAGCACCTACAAACCAGGGGGCTATGGCTACACCTTC. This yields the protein CATSTYKPGGYGYTF. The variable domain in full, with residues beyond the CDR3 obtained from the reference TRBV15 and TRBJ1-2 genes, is DAMVIQNPRYQVTQFGKPVTLSCSQTLNHNVMYWYQQKSSQAPKLLFHYYDKDFNNEADTPDNFQSRRPNTSFCFLDIRSPGLGDTAMYLCATSTYKPGGYGYTFGSGTRLTVV.